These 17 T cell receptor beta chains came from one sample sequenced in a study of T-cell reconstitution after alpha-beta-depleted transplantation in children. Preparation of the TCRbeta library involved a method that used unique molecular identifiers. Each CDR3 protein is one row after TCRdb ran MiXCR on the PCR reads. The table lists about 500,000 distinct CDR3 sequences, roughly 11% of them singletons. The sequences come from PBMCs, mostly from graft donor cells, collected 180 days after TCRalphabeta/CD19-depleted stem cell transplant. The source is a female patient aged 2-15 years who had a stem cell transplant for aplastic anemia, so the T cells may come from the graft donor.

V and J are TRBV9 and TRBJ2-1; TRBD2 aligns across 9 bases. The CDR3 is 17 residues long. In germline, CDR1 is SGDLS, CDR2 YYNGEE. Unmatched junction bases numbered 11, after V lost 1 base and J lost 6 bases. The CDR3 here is CASSVRLGSGRGNEQFF. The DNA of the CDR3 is TGTGCCAGCAGCGTAAGGCTGGGTAGCGGGAGAGGCAATGAGCAGTTCTTC. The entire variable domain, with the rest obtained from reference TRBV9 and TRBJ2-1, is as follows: DSGVTQTPKHLITATGQRVTLRCSPRSGDLSVYWYQQSLDQGLQFLIQYYNGEERAKGNILERFSAQQFPDLHSELNLSSLELGDSALYFCASSVRLGSGRGNEQFFGPGTRLTVL.

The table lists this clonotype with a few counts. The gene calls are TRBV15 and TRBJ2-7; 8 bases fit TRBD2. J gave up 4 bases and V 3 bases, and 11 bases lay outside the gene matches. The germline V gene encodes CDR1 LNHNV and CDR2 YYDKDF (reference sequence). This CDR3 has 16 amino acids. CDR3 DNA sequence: TGTGCCACCAGCAGCGATCGACTAGCGCGTCCTTACGAGCAGTACGTC. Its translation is CATSSDRLARPYEQYV.

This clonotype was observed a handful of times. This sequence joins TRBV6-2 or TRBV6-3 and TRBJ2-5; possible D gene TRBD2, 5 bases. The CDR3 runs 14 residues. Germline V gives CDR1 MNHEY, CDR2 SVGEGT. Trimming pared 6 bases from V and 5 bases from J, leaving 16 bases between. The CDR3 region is CASRVRERRETQYF. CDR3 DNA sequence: TGTGCCAGCAGGGTTCGTGAGCGGAGGGAGACCCAGTACTTC.

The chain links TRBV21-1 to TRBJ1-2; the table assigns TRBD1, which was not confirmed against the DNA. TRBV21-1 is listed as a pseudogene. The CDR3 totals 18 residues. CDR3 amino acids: CASSKLGCLDQGPYGYTF. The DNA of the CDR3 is TGTGCCAGCAGCAAATTGGGCTGCCTCGATCAGGGGCCCTATGGCTACACCTTC.

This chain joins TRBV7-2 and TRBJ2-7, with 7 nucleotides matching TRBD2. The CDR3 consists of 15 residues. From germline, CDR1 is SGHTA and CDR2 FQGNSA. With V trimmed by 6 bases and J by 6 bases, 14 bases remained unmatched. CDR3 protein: CASSSRKRGLGEQYF. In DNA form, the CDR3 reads TGTGCCAGCAGTTCAAGAAAGCGGGGTTTAGGCGAGCAGTACTTC.

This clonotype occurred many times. The CDR3 DNA is TGTGCCAGCAGTTACCGATGGGAGCAGTTCTTC. Residues: CASSYRWEQFF. The chain uses TRBV6-2 or TRBV6-3 and TRBJ2-1; D gene uncertain. V was shortened by 2 bases and J by 10 bases, with 6 bases between the two germline ends. This CDR3 comprises 11 residues. Germline lookup yields CDR1 MNHEY and CDR2 SVGEGT.

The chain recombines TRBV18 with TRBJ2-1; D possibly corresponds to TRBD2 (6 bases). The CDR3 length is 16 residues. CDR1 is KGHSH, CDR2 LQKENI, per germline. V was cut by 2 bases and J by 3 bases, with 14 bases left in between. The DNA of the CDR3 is TGTGCCAGCTCACCAATCCGGGACTTCTTCTACAATGAGCAGTTCTTC. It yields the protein CASSPIRDFFYNEQFF.

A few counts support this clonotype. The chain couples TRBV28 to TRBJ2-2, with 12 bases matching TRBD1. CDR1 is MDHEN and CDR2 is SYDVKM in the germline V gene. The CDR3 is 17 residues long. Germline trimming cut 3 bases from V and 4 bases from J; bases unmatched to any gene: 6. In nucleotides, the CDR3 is TGTGCCAGCAGTTTTTGGGGACAGGGGGCGGGCACCGGGGAGCTGTTTTTT. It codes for CASSFWGQGAGTGELFF.

The CDR3 region has the DNA TGCGCCAGCAGCCAAGATCGGGGAGGGGATCAGCCCCAGCATTTT. Translating it yields CASSQDRGGDQPQHF. This rearrangement joins TRBV4-3 to TRBJ1-5; a possible D gene is TRBD1 (5 bases). The V end was cut by 0 bases, the J end by 5 bases, with 11 bases between. CDR3 length equals 15 residues. Per germline, CDR1 LGHNA and CDR2 YSLEER.

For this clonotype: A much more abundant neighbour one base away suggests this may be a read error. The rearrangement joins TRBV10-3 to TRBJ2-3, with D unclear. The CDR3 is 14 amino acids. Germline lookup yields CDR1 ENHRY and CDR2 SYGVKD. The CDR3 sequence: CAISDPGSTDTHYF. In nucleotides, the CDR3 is TGTGCCATCAGTGACCCGGGTAGCACAGATACGCATTATTTT.

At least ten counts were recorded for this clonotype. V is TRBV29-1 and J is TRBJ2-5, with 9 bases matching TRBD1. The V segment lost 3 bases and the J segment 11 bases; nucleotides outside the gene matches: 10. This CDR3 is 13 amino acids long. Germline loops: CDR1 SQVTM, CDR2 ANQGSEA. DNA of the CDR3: TGCAGCGTTGAGCCACAGGGGGCAAGAGATCAGTACTTC. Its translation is CSVEPQGARDQYF.

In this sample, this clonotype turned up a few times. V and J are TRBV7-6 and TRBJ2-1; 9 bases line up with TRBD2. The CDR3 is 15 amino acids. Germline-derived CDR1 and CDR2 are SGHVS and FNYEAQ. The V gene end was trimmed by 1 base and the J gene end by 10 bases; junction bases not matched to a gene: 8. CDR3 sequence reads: CASSLDVGAGGEQFF. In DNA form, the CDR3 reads TGTGCCAGCAGCTTAGATGTGGGGGCGGGAGGGGAGCAGTTCTTC.

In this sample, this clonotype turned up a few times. Here the CDR3 DNA reads TGTGCCAGCAGCTTGGGTAGGGGTGGCGGCCGTCCCTACAATGAGCAGTTCTTC. Translating gives CASSLGRGGGRPYNEQFF. The rearrangement uses TRBV5-6 and TRBJ2-1; D may be TRBD1 (5 bases). V was shortened by 0 bases and J by 2 bases, with 18 bases between the two germline ends. From germline, CDR1 is SGHDT and CDR2 YYEEEE. The length of the CDR3 is 18 residues. Full variable domain (outside the CDR3, taken from reference TRBV5-6 and TRBJ2-1): DAGVTQSPTHLIKTRGQQVTLRCSPKSGHDTVSWYQQALGQGPQFIFQYYEEEERQRGNFPDRFSGHQFPNYSSELNVNALLLGDSALYLCASSLGRGGGRPYNEQFFGPGTRLTVL.

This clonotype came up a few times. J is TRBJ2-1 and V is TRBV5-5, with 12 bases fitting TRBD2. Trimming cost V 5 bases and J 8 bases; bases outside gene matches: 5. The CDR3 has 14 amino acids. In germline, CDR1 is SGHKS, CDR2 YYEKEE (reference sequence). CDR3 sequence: CASRLAGGPYEQFF. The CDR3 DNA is TGTGCCAGCAGGCTAGCGGGAGGGCCGTATGAGCAGTTCTTC.

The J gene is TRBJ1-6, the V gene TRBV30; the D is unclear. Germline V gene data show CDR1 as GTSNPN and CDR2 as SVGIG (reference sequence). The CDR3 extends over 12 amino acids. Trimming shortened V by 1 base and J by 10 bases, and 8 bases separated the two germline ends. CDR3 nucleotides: TGTGCCTGGAGTGCGGGCAACTCACCCCTCCACTTT. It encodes CAWSAGNSPLHF. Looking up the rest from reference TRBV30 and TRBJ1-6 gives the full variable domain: SQTIHQWPATLVQPVGSPLSLECTVEGTSNPNLYWYRQAAGRGLQLLFYSVGIGQISSEVPQNLSASRPQDRQFILSSKKLLLSDSGFYLCAWSAGNSPLHFGNGTRLTVT.

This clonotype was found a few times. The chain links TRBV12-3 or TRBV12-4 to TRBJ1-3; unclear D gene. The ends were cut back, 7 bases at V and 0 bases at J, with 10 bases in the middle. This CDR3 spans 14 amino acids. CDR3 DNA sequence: TGTGCCAGCAACATTGGGAGCTCTGGAAACACCATATATTTT. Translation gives CASNIGSSGNTIYF.

The CDR3, as DNA: TGCAGCGCTCGCATTAGACAGGGGGTAGGCGATGAGCAGTTCTTC. This codes for CSARIRQGVGDEQFF. V and J are TRBV29-1 and TRBJ2-1; TRBD1 aligns across 9 bases. CDR3 length: 15 amino acids. V was clipped by 7 bases and J by 8 bases; unmatched bases: 15. The germline V gene has CDR1 SQVTM and CDR2 ANQGSEA.